The clone carrying this T cell receptor (beta chain) was counted a few times. The antigen is undetermined. TCRdb reanalysed the 5' RACE reads using MiXCR and keeps one entry per CDR3 protein. The sample records fewer than 550,000 distinct CDR3 sequences, 13% to 15% being singletons. The data originate from a study of identical twins. Findings of the study overall: Cross-sectional statistics, not tracking of the same donors, supported the conclusions. Part of the zero-insertion signal could reflect confounding by invariant MAIT and iNKT cells. Within cord blood, abundant beta clonotypes carried fewer insertions, but memory repertoires showed no such trend.

The CDR3 runs 10 residues. V dropped 4 bases and J dropped 9 bases, with 9 bases sitting between them. Per germline, CDR1 SQVTM and CDR2 ANQGSEA. These data are also associated with another study on yellow fever vaccine responses in identical twins.

The clonotype was recovered from a woman between 18 and 29 years old in good health. What was sequenced was CD4+ T cells sorted from blood. This chain connects TRBV29-1 to TRBJ1-1; TRBD1 might be the D (5 bases). The CDR3 here is CSVGGSQAFF. CDR3 nucleotides: TGCAGCGTTGGGGGGAGTCAAGCTTTCTTT.